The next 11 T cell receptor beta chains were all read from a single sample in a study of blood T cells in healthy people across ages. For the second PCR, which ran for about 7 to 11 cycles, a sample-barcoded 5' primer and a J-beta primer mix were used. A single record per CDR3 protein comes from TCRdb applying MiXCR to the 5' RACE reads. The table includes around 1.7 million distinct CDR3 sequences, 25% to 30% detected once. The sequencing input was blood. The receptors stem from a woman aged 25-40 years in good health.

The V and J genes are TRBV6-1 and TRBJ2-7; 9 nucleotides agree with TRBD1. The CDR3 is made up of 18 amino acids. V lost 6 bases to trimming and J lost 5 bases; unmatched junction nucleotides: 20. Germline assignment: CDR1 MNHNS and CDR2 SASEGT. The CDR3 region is CASRSVTGGRRGGHEQYF. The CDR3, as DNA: TGTGCCAGCAGATCCGTAACAGGGGGCCGGCGGGGAGGGCACGAGCAGTACTTC.

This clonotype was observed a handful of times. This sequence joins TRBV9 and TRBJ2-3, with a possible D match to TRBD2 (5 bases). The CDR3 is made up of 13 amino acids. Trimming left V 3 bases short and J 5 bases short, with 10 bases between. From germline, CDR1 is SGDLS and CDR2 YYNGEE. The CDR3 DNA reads TGTGCCAGCAGCGGACTAAGTGGAGATACGCAGTATTTT. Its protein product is CASSGLSGDTQYF.

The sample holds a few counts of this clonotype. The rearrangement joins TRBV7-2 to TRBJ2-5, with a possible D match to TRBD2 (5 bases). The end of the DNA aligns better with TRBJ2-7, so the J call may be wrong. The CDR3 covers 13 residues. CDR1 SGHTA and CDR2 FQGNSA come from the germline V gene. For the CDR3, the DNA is TGTGCCAGCAGCTCAGAACCAGGAGGCGAGCAGTACTTC. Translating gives CASSSEPGGEQYF.

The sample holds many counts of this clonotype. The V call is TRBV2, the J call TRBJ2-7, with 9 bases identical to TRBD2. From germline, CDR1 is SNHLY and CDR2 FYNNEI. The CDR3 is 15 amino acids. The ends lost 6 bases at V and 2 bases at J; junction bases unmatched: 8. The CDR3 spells CASSAGLAGTYEQYF. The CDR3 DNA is TGTGCCAGCAGCGCTGGGCTAGCGGGAACCTACGAGCAGTACTTC.

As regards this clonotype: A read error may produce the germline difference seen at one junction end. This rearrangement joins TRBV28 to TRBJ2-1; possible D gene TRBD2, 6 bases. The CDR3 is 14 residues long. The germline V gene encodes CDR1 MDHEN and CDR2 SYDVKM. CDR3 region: CANSFGSGDNEQFF. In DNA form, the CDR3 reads TGTGCCAACAGTTTTGGTAGCGGTGACAATGAGCAGTTCTTC.

The CDR3 loop is CSARNPGGGTQYF. The CDR3 DNA is TGCAGTGCTAGAAATCCGGGGGGTGGTACGCAGTATTTT. V and J are TRBV20-1 and TRBJ2-3, with 7 positions matching TRBD2. The germline CDR1 and CDR2 sequences are DFQATT and SNEGSKA (reference sequence). J was trimmed by 8 bases and V by 2 bases; bases with no gene match: 7. The CDR3 has 13 residues.

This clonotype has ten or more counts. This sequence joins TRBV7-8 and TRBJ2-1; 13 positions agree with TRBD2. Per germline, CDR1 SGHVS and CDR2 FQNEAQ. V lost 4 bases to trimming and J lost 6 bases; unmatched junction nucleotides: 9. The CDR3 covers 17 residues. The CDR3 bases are TGTGCCAGCAGCTCGGAACCTGGACTAGCGGGGGTCAATGAGCAGTTCTTC. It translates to CASSSEPGLAGVNEQFF.

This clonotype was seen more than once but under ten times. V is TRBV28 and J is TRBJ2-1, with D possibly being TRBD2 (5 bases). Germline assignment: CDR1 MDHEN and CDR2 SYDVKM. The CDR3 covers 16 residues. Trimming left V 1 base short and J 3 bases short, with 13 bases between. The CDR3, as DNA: TGTGCCAGCAGTTTATTAAGCGGCCTCTACTACAATGAGCAGTTCTTC. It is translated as CASSLLSGLYYNEQFF.

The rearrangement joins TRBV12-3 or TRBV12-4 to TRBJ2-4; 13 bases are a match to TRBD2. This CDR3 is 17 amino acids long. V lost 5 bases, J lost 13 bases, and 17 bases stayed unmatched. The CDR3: CASSETSGRAQPGEQYF. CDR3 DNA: TGTGCCAGCAGTGAAACTAGCGGGAGGGCTCAACCAGGGGAGCAGTACTTC.

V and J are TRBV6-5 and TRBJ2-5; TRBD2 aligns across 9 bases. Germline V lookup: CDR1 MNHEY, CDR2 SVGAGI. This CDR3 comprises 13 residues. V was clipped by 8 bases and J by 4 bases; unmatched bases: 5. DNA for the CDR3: TGTGCCAGCGGGACTAGCTTTGGAGAGACCCAGTACTTC. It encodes CASGTSFGETQYF.

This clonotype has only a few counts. Written as DNA, the CDR3 is TGCAGTGCTATGTCAGGAAATGAAAAACTGTTTTTT. As protein: CSAMSGNEKLFF. This rearrangement joins TRBV20-1 to TRBJ1-4; no clear D. This CDR3 is built from 12 residues. V lost 4 bases to trimming and J lost 5 bases, with 8 bases between them. Germline lookup yields CDR1 DFQATT and CDR2 SNEGSKA (reference sequence).